This TCR beta chain derives from a study of PD-1 blockade in classical Hodgkin lymphoma. Whole-study results and caveats: Relapsed/refractory patients reportedly had the lowest baseline TCR diversity, below newly diagnosed patients, who were below healthy donors.

Repertoires were generated with immunoSEQ multiplex PCR, while TCRdb's copy carries only in-frame clones and drops some. Altogether about 41,000 clones are present, approximately 80% being singletons, with the ten largest covering approximately 20%. All patients experienced relapse after autologous stem cell transplantation, and brentuximab vedotin exposure was variable. A note on this clone: Its antigen is currently unknown.

Germline values: CDR1 SGHTA, CDR2 FQGNSA. This CDR3 has 15 amino acids. Trimming left V 2 bases short and J 0 bases short, with 7 bases between. V and J are TRBV7-2 and TRBJ2-2; D unresolved. The clonotype was recovered from a human donor with classical Hodgkin lymphoma. Specimen: peripheral blood mononuclear cells (PBMCs), collected at baseline. For the CDR3, the DNA is TGTGCCAGCAGCTTAAAACTGGCGAACACCGGGGAGCTGTTTTTT. It specifies CASSLKLANTGELFF.